Described below is a single TCR beta chain sequence and its context. Sequencing used immunoSEQ multiplex PCR; TCRdb keeps in-frame clones, though not all of them. The table includes 30,000 to 50,000 clones, 92% detected once. The data were obtained in a study of T cell changes during pregnancy in multiple sclerosis. The germline CDR1 and CDR2 sequences are SGDLS and YYNGEE. V was cut by 3 bases and J by 5 bases, with 14 bases left in between. The CDR3 contains 14 residues. This specimen was CD4+ T cells from peripheral blood mononuclear cells, taken in the third trimester of pregnancy. The receptor was isolated from a female donor with multiple sclerosis, enrolled in a pregnancy study. V is TRBV9 and J is TRBJ1-1, with D tentatively TRBD1 (6 bases). In DNA, the CDR3 is TGTGCCAGCAGCGGGACCGCCACAGGGACTGAAGCTTTCTTT. It translates to CASSGTATGTEAFF.